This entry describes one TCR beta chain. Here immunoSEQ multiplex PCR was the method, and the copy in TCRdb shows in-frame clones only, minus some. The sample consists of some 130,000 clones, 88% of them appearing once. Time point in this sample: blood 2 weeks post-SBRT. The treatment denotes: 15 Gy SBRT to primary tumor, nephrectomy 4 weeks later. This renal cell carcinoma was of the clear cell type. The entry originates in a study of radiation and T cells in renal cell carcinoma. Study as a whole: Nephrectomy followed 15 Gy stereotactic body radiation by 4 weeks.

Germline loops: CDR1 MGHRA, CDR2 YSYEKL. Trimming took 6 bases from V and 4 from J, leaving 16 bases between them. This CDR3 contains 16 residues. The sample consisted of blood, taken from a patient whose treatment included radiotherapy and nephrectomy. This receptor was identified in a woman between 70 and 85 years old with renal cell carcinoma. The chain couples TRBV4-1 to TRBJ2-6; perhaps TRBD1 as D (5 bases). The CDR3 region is CASSGRVFSGANVLTF. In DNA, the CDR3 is TGCGCCAGCAGTGGCAGGGTTTTTTCCGGGGCCAACGTCCTGACTTTC.